The clone carrying this T cell receptor beta chain was seen only a few times. The data belong to a study of T cell changes during pregnancy in multiple sclerosis. The assay was immunoSEQ multiplex PCR, and TCRdb's table has in-frame clones only and misses some. The sample consists of about 49,000 clones, 90% of them appearing once. The sequence came from a female donor in good health, enrolled as a control in a pregnancy study. Here the sequenced sample was peripheral blood, taken after pregnancy.

The CDR3 nucleotides are TGTGCCAGTACAGGGGCCTCCTACGAGCAGTACTTC. Its translation is CASTGASYEQYF. The gene calls are TRBV6-1 and TRBJ2-7; TRBD1 aligns across 7 bases. Germline assignment: CDR1 MNHNS and CDR2 SASEGT. The CDR3 runs to 12 residues. V lost 9 bases and J lost 0; bases outside the gene matches: 2.